This T cell receptor beta chain derives from a study of PD-1 blockade in classical Hodgkin lymphoma. The study's findings and limits: Patients with an early start, nivolumab under 1 year after ASCT, were excluded. Diversity in CD4+ TCRs, unlike that measured in CD8+ TCRs, had risen significantly by C4D1.

V dropped 0 bases and J dropped 0 bases, with 12 bases sitting between them. The length of the CDR3 is 18 residues. The germline V gene encodes CDR1 LGHNA and CDR2 YSLEER. In regard to this clone: What it recognizes is unknown.

The table came from immunoSEQ multiplex PCR; TCRdb's copy has only in-frame clones and leaves some out. This sample carries tens of thousands of clones, around 70% of them seen once, and the ten largest clones take around 21%. Brentuximab vedotin exposure varied, and every patient relapsed after autologous stem cell transplantation. This specimen consisted of peripheral blood mononuclear cells (PBMCs), obtained at baseline. The TCR comes from a human donor with classical Hodgkin lymphoma. The chain employs TRBV4-3 and TRBJ2-6, with D possibly matching TRBD1 (5 bases). The CDR3 sequence is CASSQEVARASGANVLTF. The DNA for the CDR3 is TGCGCCAGCAGCCAAGAGGTCGCCAGGGCCTCTGGGGCCAACGTCCTGACTTTC.